This TCR beta chain is from a study of blood T cell repertoires in COVID-19. Study-level background: Both acute and convalescent COVID-19 samples were obtained from the United States, Italy and Spain.

The CDR3 runs to 13 residues. Trimming removed 8 bases from V and 9 bases from J, with 14 bases in between. Germline CDR1 is SNHLY and CDR2 is FYNNEI. This table comes from immunoSEQ multiplex PCR, and its TCRdb copy is limited to in-frame clones, with some not included. The data contain roughly 270,000 clones, 82% of them singletons. Sequencing was done on a sample of PBMCs or T cells enriched from blood (not recorded which). This receptor was identified in a man aged 40-49 years who had been exposed to COVID-19. The chain uses TRBV2 and TRBJ1-6; the D gene is possibly TRBD1 (5 bases). DNA for the CDR3: TGTGCCAGCGCTGTAGGGGCCAGTTCACCCCTCCACTTT. Translation: CASAVGASSPLHF.